This T cell receptor (beta chain) derives from a study of T cells after yellow fever vaccination. TCR cDNA was made by 5'RACE template switching, adding a universal primer site and UMIs. TCRdb re-derived calls from the 5' RACE reads in MiXCR, one entry per CDR3 protein. The data show 350,000 to 450,000 distinct CDR3 sequences, with roughly a sixth seen just once and 18% held by the top ten. V shed 4 bases and J shed 6 bases, with 14 bases lying between them. The V gene's germline CDR1 is MDHEN and CDR2 SYDVKM. The CDR3 contains 14 residues. The TCR comes from a man younger than 35 who received the YFV17D yellow fever vaccine. This chain uses TRBV28 with TRBJ2-3; D unresolved. Here the sequenced sample was PBMCs, taken before the yellow fever booster vaccination. CDR3 DNA sequence: TGTGCCAGCAGTTCCCCCAAGTGGTCGGATACGCAGTATTTT. Its protein product is CASSSPKWSDTQYF.